One and the same sample provided the 8 T cell receptor beta chains below, sequenced in a study of T cells after posttransplantation cyclophosphamide (dated by TCRdb to the mid-2010s). The library was obtained by the immunoSEQ multiplex PCR assay. The table comes from immuneACCESS by way of TCRdb, which keeps in-frame sequences with V and J called. Part of the clones is missing from these tables; in studies checked, under half for an unresolved V gene and the rest for unknown reasons. Counted in this sample were some 47,000 clones; about 86% of them appeared once. The ten largest clones take up less than 3.5% of the sample. The sample comprised PBMCs. Receptors were obtained from a man younger than 40 with a blood cancer, CMV-positive, and with a related stem cell donor.

The chain carries TRBV5-1 and TRBJ1-1, with D possibly TRBD1 on 5 matching bases. This CDR3 is built from 13 residues. Germline V gene lookup returns CDR1 SGHRS and CDR2 YFSETQ. The V and J ends lost 0 bases and 3 bases respectively, with 6 bases between them. CDR3 in amino acids: CASSLAGDTEAFF. CDR3 nucleotides: TGCGCCAGCAGCTTGGCGGGGGACACTGAAGCTTTCTTT.

The chain joins TRBV6-5 to TRBJ1-2, with 9 bases fitting TRBD1. The CDR3 runs to 15 residues. V trimming: 5 bases; J trimming: 4 bases; junction bases outside the gene matches: 8. Germline V CDR1 and CDR2: MNHEY, SVGAGI. In nucleotides, the CDR3 is TGTGCCAGCAGTCGACGGGACAGGGTGACCTATGGCTACACCTTC. Translating it yields CASSRRDRVTYGYTF.

The chain employs TRBV18 and TRBJ1-1; TRBD1 matches at 9 bases. The CDR3 runs 13 residues. Germline values: CDR1 KGHSH, CDR2 LQKENI. The junction had 6 bases not matched to a gene; V was cut back by 2 bases and J by 11 bases. The CDR3 coding sequence is TGTGCCAGCTCACCAATGGGACAGGGCGAGGCTTTCTTT. This sequence encodes CASSPMGQGEAFF.

The chain is built from TRBV28 and TRBJ2-7; D is possibly TRBD2 (5 bases). V was pared by 10 bases and J by 2 bases, with 18 bases between. Germline V gene lookup returns CDR1 MDHEN and CDR2 SYDVKM. This CDR3 contains 14 residues. In DNA, the CDR3 is TGTGCCATTTCGATGAGACTAACACCCTACGAGCAGTACTTC. Translating gives CAISMRLTPYEQYF.

In nucleotides, the CDR3 is TGCGCCAGCAGCCCTGGAAACAGCAACTATGGCTACACCTTC. This codes for CASSPGNSNYGYTF. The J gene is TRBJ1-2, the V gene TRBV5-1; D remains ambiguous. Trimming removed 4 bases at V and 2 bases at J, with 12 bases between. Germline assignment: CDR1 SGHRS and CDR2 YFSETQ. This CDR3 region has 14 residues.

V is TRBV7-1 and J is TRBJ1-2; D uncertain. TRBV7-1 qualifies as an ORF whose function is uncertain. This CDR3 is 15 amino acids long. Trimming took 5 bases from V and 4 from J, leaving 17 bases between them. The CDR3 loop reads CASSGCEGKTYGYTF. CDR3 sequence (DNA): TGTGCCAGCAGCGGTTGCGAGGGAAAGACCTATGGCTACACCTTC.

The V and J genes are TRBV6-5 and TRBJ2-1; 13 nucleotides line up with TRBD2. The V gene's germline CDR1 is MNHEY and CDR2 SVGAGI. The trim removed 8 bases at V and 5 bases at J, leaving 6 bases unmatched. The CDR3 contains 15 residues. The CDR3 DNA is TGTGCCAGCGGACTAGCGGGAGATAACCACAATGAGCAGTTCTTC. Translating it yields CASGLAGDNHNEQFF.

J is TRBJ1-2 and V is TRBV7-3; D is possibly TRBD1 (6 bases). Trimming pared 6 bases from V and 3 bases from J, leaving 14 bases between. This CDR3 has 14 amino acids. Per germline, CDR1 SGHTA and CDR2 FQGTGA. CDR3 in amino acids: CASSTDRNDYGYTF. The CDR3 nucleotides read TGTGCCAGCAGTACCGACAGGAACGACTATGGCTACACCTTC.